The present entry profiles one T cell receptor beta chain with its context. The antigen is unknown. These data originate in a study of cytomegalovirus exposure and HLA in healthy donors. Researchers ran the PCR with 60 Vbeta and 13 Jbeta primers. Clones were read by immunoSEQ multiplex PCR, and TCRdb kept only the in-frame ones, dropping some. The profile covers just under 45,000 clones, with roughly half appearing a single time and under 6.5% taken by the ten largest. Study results and caveats: The study flagged 150 to 200 TCR beta chains as cytomegalovirus-associated. HLA allele associations emerged for around 16,000 TCR beta sequences in a later analysis, at 0.05 false discovery rate.

From germline, CDR1 is LGHNA and CDR2 YNFKEQ. The length of the CDR3 is 15 residues. Trimming left V 1 base short and J 3 bases short, with 12 bases between. This receptor was taken from a man between 60 and 70 years old in good health and CMV-seronegative. The sample comprised PBMCs. The chain carries TRBV4-2 and TRBJ2-5, with TRBD2 as a possible D gene (6 bases). The DNA of the CDR3 is TGTGCCAGCAGCCAAGTACGGGAGTCGGAAGAGACCCAGTACTTC. Protein product: CASSQVRESEETQYF.